Listed below are T cell receptor beta chains from one sample, sequenced in a study of post-analysis software for immune sequencing data. TCRdb recomputed calls from the PCR reads with MiXCR, one row per CDR3 protein. This table holds around 440,000 distinct CDR3 sequences, under 55% found once. The source material was blood. These receptors originate from a girl aged 10-17 years with multiple sclerosis. CDR3s include the opening cysteine and the closing phenylalanine or tryptophan. Fields, in order: clone size, D gene, J gene, V gene, CDR3 DNA, CDR3 protein. D genes are given only for firm matches. Clone sizes are given selectively: once, few, many, or a class where the clone is expanded.

NA,TRBD1,TRBJ2-6,TRBV12-3/TRBV12-4,TGTGCCAGCAGCCGACTCAGACAGGGGCCATCTGGGGCCAACGTCCTGACTTTC,CASSRLRQGPSGANVLTF
once,NA,TRBJ1-5,TRBV6-2/TRBV6-3,TGTGCCAGCGGGCGGGATCAGCCCCAGCATTTT,CASGRDQPQHF
NA,NA,TRBJ2-1,TRBV9,TGTGCCAGCAGCGTAGACGAGGGGGGTTACAATGAGCAGTTCTTC,CASSVDEGGYNEQFF
NA,NA,TRBJ2-7,TRBV11-3,TGTGCCAGCAGCTTGGCCGGGGCCCACGAGCAGTACTTC,CASSLAGAHEQYF
NA,TRBD2,TRBJ2-1,TRBV7-3,TGTGCCTCCGCACAGACTAGCGGGAGCTCCTACAATGAGCAGTTCTTC,CASAQTSGSSYNEQFF
NA,NA,TRBJ2-1,TRBV28,TGTGCCAGCAGTTTAACTAGTAACGATGAGCAGTTCTTC,CASSLTSNDEQFF
NA,NA,TRBJ2-5,TRBV20-1,TGCAGTGCTAGAGATGGAAGTCCTCAAGAGACCCAGTACTTC,CSARDGSPQETQYF
few,TRBD1,TRBJ2-6,TRBV28,TGTGCCAGCAGCCGTACAGGGGTCGGGGCCAACGTCCTGACTTTC,CASSRTGVGANVLTF
NA,NA,TRBJ2-3,TRBV9,TGTGCCAGCAGCTTGGCGCGGGGAACTAGCACAGATACGCAGTATTTT,CASSLARGTSTDTQYF
NA,NA,TRBJ2-4,TRBV5-6,TGTGCCAGCATCATAGGGGGGGGCAGCGTCGGCATTCAGTACTTC,CASIIGGGSVGIQYF
NA,TRBD1,TRBJ2-5,TRBV9,TGTGCCAGCAGCCCCCGGGGGACAGGGGTCCAAGAGACCCAGTACTTC,CASSPRGTGVQETQYF
many,NA,TRBJ2-7,TRBV5-1,TGCGCCAGCAGTCCACAAAGCTCCTACGAGCAGTACTTC,CASSPQSSYEQYF
once,NA,TRBJ2-7,TRBV7-2,TGTGCCAGCAGCTTAGTAGGATACTACGAGCGGTACTTC,CASSLVGYYERYF
few,NA,TRBJ2-1,TRBV6-2/TRBV6-3,TGTGCCAGCAGTTACCCTAACTACAATGAGCAGTTCTTC,CASSYPNYNEQFF
NA,NA,TRBJ2-7,TRBV28,TGTGCCAGCAGTTTGGGGGCTTCCTTTGAGCAGTACTTC,CASSLGASFEQYF
few,NA,TRBJ1-2,TRBV7-7,TGTGCTAGCAGCTTGGGCGGACTAAACTATGGCTACACCTTC,CASSLGGLNYGYTF
NA,TRBD2,TRBJ2-7,TRBV9,TGTGCCAGCACTACTAGCGGGAGTTACAATGAGCAGTACTTC,CASTTSGSYNEQYF
many,NA,TRBJ2-7,TRBV7-8,TGTGCCAGCAGTGTTTTAGACGAGCAGTACTTC,CASSVLDEQYF
NA,NA,TRBJ1-6,TRBV7-2,TGTGCCAGCAGCTTAGCTTTCGATAATTCACCCCTCCACTTT,CASSLAFDNSPLHF
few,NA,TRBJ2-7,TRBV10-3,TGTGCCATCAGTGAAGGGAGCGGCTCCGCTTACGAGCAGTACTTC,CAISEGSGSAYEQYF
few,TRBD1,TRBJ2-7,TRBV6-5,TGTGCCAGCAGGGACCGGGACAGGGGCTACGAGCAGTACTTC,CASRDRDRGYEQYF
few,NA,TRBJ2-1,TRBV12-3/TRBV12-4,TGTGCCAGCAGTTTAGCAGAGGGACTTGAGCAGTTCTTC,CASSLAEGLEQFF
NA,TRBD2,TRBJ2-3,TRBV29-1,TGCAGCGTTTCGGGACTAGCGGAGGGCGCAGATACGCAGTATTTT,CSVSGLAEGADTQYF
few,TRBD1,TRBJ1-5,TRBV20-1,TGCAGTGCTCCTCGACAGGGAATGCTTGGTAATCAGCCCCAGCATTTT,CSAPRQGMLGNQPQHF
NA,NA,TRBJ2-7,TRBV28,TGTGCCAGCAGTTTAACGTCGCGCCGCAACTCCTACGAGCAGTACTTC,CASSLTSRRNSYEQYF
NA,TRBD1,TRBJ1-2,TRBV20-1,TGCAGTGCTAGAGATCCCCAGGGGGCAGTCTATGGCTACACCTTC,CSARDPQGAVYGYTF
NA,TRBD2,TRBJ2-1,TRBV5-1,TGCGCCAGCAGCCAGATGACGGGACTAGCGGGAGAGGATGAGCAGTTCTTC,CASSQMTGLAGEDEQFF
NA,NA,TRBJ1-2,TRBV27,TGTGCCAGCAGTTTAGCGGGGATCAACTATGGCTACACCTTC,CASSLAGINYGYTF
NA,TRBD2,TRBJ2-5,TRBV7-3,TGTGCCAGCAGCTTAGGCGGGACTAGCGGGAGGGTTGAGCAGTACTTC,CASSLGGTSGRVEQYF
NA,NA,TRBJ1-2,TRBV7-6,TGTGCCAGCAGCTTATTCGAGGGGGGGTATGGCTACACCTTC,CASSLFEGGYGYTF
NA,NA,TRBJ2-7,TRBV12-3/TRBV12-4,TGTGCCAGCAGTTTATGGACTTCCGAGCAGTACTTC,CASSLWTSEQYF
NA,NA,TRBJ2-2,TRBV12-5,TGTGCTAGTGGCCTAAACGGGGAGCTGTTTTTT,CASGLNGELFF
NA,NA,TRBJ2-7,TRBV28,TGTGCCAGCAGTCTAGTCCGGGACTCGTACGAGCAGTACTTC,CASSLVRDSYEQYF
NA,TRBD1,TRBJ1-1,TRBV5-1,TGCGCCAGCAGCTTTGACAGGGCTGGGAACACTGAAGCTTTCTTT,CASSFDRAGNTEAFF
NA,TRBD2,TRBJ2-2,TRBV20-1,TGCAGTGCCCCATCCAAACCGGGACTAGCGGGAGCCGGGGAGCTGTTTTTT,CSAPSKPGLAGAGELFF
once,TRBD1,TRBJ2-7,TRBV9,TGTGCCAGCAGCGTGACCGGGACAGGGAACGACGAGCAGTACTTC,CASSVTGTGNDEQYF
NA,NA,TRBJ2-3,TRBV7-6,TGTGCCAGCAGCTTAGATGCGGCAGATACGCAGTATTTT,CASSLDAADTQYF
NA,TRBD2,TRBJ2-7,TRBV20-1,TGCAGTGCTAGCTCTAGCGGGAGCCCCGCTTCCTACGAGCAGTACTTC,CSASSSGSPASYEQYF
NA,TRBD2,TRBJ2-1,TRBV29-1,TGCAGCGTTGAAGATGAGGGAGGGGACTACAATGAGCAGTTCTTC,CSVEDEGGDYNEQFF
NA,NA,TRBJ1-2,TRBV9,TGTGCCAGCAGCGGCCCGAACCAGGGAGGCTATGGCTACACCTTC,CASSGPNQGGYGYTF
few,TRBD2,TRBJ2-7,TRBV27,TGTGCCAGCAGTACTCTAGCGGGAGGGAGCTCCTACGAGCAGTACTTC,CASSTLAGGSSYEQYF
NA,NA,TRBJ2-3,TRBV27,TGTGCCAGCAGTTCCCATCGGACAGGGAGGGTAACAGATACGCAGTATTTT,CASSSHRTGRVTDTQYF
NA,TRBD1,TRBJ2-3,TRBV6-1,TGTGCCAGCACGAGAGAGACAGGGGTGTCAGATACGCAGTATTTT,CASTRETGVSDTQYF
many,NA,TRBJ1-2,TRBV20-1,TGCAGTGCTAGAGTTTGGGACGCTAACTATGGCTACACCTTC,CSARVWDANYGYTF
many,NA,TRBJ2-7,TRBV7-8,TGTGCCAGCAGCTTAGACTTATCCTCCTACGAGCAGTACTTC,CASSLDLSSYEQYF
NA,TRBD2,TRBJ2-1,TRBV6-4,TGTGCCAGCAGTGACTCTAGCGGGTCCACCTACAATGAGCAGTTCTTC,CASSDSSGSTYNEQFF
few,NA,TRBJ2-7,TRBV6-5,TGTGCCAGCAGTTACTCGAACGGGGGGCCCTCCTACGAGCAGTACTTC,CASSYSNGGPSYEQYF
NA,TRBD2,TRBJ2-4,TRBV28,TGTGCCAGCACTGGCGGGAGAGGGGCGTTAGCCAAAAACATTCAGTACTTC,CASTGGRGALAKNIQYF
NA,NA,TRBJ1-2,TRBV9,TGTGCCAGCAGCGAGGGGATTTGGGGCTACACCTTC,CASSEGIWGYTF
few,NA,TRBJ1-1,TRBV4-2,TGTGCCAGCAGCCTTTCACGGAACCGGAACACTGAAGCTTTCTTT,CASSLSRNRNTEAFF
few,NA,TRBJ2-1,TRBV5-1,TGCGCCAGCAGCATTTTAAGGGACAATGAGCAGTTCTTC,CASSILRDNEQFF
NA,TRBD2,TRBJ2-5,TRBV24-1,TGTACCACCAGTGACCCTTCGACTAGCGCACAAGAGACCCAGTACTTC,CTTSDPSTSAQETQYF
NA,NA,TRBJ1-1,TRBV20-1,TGCAGTGCCCTCACATCGGGGTGGGGACAAAAGAACACTGAAGCTTTCTTT,CSALTSGWGQKNTEAFF